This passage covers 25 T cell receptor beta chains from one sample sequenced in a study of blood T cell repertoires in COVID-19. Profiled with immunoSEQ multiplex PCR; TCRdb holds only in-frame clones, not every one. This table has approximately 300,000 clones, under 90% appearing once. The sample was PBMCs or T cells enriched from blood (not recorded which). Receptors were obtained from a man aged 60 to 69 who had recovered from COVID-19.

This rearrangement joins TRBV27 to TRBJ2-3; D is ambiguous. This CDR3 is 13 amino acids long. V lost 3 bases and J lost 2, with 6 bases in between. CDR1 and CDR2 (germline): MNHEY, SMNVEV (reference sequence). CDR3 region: CASSFYDTDTQYF. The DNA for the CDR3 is TGTGCCAGCAGTTTCTATGACACAGATACGCAGTATTTT.

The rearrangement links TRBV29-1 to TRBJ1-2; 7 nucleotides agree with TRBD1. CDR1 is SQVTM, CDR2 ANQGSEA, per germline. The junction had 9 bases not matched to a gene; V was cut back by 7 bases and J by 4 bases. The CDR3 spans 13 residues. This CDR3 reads CSANRGVGYGYTF. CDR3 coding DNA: TGCAGCGCCAACAGGGGAGTCGGCTATGGCTACACCTTC.

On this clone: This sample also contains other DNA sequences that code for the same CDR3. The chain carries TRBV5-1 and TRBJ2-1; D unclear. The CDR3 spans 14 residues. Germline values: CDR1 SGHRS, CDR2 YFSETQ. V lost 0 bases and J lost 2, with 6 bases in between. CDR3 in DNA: TGCGCCAGCAGCTTGGGCCAGGCCTACAATGAGCAGTTCTTC. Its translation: CASSLGQAYNEQFF.

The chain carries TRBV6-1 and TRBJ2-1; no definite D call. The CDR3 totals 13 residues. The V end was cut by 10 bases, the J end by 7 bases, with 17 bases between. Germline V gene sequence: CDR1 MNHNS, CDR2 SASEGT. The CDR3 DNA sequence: TGTGCCACCACACCGGGTTATCAGAATGAGCAGTTCTTC. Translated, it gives CATTPGYQNEQFF.

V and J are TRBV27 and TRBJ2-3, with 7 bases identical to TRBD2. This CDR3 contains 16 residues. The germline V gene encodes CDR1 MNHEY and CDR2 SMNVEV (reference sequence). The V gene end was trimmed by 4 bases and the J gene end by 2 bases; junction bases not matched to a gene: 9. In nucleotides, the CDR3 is TGTGCCAGCAGTTCGACGGGACTACCACCCACAGATACGCAGTATTTT. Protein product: CASSSTGLPPTDTQYF.

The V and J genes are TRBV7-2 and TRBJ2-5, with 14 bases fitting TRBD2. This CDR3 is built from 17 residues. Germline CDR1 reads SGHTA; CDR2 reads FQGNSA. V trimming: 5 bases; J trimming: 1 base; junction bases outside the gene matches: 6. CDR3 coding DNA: TGTGCCAGCAGCCGTGGGACTAGCGGGAGACTCCAAGAGACCCAGTACTTC. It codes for CASSRGTSGRLQETQYF.

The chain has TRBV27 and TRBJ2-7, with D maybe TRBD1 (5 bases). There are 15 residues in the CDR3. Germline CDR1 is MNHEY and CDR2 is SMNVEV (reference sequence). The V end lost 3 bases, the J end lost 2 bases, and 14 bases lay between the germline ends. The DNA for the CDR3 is TGTGCCAGCAGTTTCAGGAACCAGGGCCCCTACGAGCAGTACTTC. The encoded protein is CASSFRNQGPYEQYF.

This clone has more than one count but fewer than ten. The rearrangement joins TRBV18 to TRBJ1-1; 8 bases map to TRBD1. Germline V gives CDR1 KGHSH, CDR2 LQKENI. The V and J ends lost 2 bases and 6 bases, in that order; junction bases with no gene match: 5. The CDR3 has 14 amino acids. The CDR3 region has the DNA TGTGCCAGCTCACCAGGGACAGGAGAGGCTGAAGCTTTCTTT. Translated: CASSPGTGEAEAFF. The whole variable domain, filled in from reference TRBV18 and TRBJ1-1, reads NAGVMQNPRHLVRRRGQEARLRCSPMKGHSHVYWYRQLPEEGLKFMVYLQKENIIDESGMPKERFSAEFPKEGPSILRIQQVVRGDSAAYFCASSPGTGEAEAFFGQGTRLTVV.

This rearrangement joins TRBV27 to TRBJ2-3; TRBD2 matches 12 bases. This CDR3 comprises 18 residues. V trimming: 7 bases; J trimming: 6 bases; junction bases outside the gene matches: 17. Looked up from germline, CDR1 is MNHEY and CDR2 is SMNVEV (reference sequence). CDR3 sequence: CASTILGRTSGTPDTQYF. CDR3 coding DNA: TGTGCCAGCACCATTCTAGGTAGGACTAGCGGGACACCGGATACGCAGTATTTT.

CDR3 sequence reads: CATSDQHKNTIYF. The CDR3 DNA sequence: TGTGCCACCAGTGACCAACATAAAAACACCATATATTTT. This chain joins TRBV24-1 and TRBJ1-3; D ambiguous. This CDR3 contains 13 residues. The V and J ends lost 4 bases and 6 bases respectively, with 9 bases between them. CDR1 is KGHDR and CDR2 is SFDVKD in the germline V gene.

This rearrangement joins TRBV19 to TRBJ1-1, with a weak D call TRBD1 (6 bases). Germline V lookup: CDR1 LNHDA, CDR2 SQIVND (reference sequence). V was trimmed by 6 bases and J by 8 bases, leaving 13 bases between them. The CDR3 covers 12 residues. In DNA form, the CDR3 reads TGTGCCAGTAGAGACTCGGACAGAGAAGCTTTCTTT. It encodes CASRDSDREAFF.

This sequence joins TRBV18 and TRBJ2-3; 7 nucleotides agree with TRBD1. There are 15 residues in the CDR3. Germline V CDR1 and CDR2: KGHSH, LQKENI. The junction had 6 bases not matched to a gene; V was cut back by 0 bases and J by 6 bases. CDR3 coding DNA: TGTGCCAGCTCACCACCTCGTACAGGGGATGATACGCAGTATTTT. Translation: CASSPPRTGDDTQYF.

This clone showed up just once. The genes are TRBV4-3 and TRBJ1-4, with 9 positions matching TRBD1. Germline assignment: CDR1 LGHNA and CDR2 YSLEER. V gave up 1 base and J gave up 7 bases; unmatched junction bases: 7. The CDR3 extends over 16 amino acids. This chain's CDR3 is CASSQGPTGGGEKLFF. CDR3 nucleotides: TGCGCCAGCAGCCAAGGCCCGACAGGGGGAGGTGAAAAACTGTTTTTT.

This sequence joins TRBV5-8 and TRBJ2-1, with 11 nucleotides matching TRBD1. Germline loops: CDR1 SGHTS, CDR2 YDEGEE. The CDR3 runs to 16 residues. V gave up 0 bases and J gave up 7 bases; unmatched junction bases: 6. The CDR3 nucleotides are TGTGCCAGCAGCTTGGTCGGGACAGGGGGAAGGAATGAGCAGTTCTTC. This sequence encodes CASSLVGTGGRNEQFF.

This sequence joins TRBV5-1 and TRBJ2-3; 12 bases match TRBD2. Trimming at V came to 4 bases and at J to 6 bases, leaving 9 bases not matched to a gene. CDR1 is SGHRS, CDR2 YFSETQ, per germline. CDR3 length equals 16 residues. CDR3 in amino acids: CASSPGLAGRTDTQYF. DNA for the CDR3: TGCGCCAGCAGCCCAGGACTAGCGGGAAGAACCGATACGCAGTATTTT.

In DNA, the CDR3 is TGCGCCAGCAGCTTGGCGTCTAATGAAAAACTGTTTTTT. Its translation: CASSLASNEKLFF. J is TRBJ1-4 and V is TRBV5-1; D is undetermined. In germline, CDR1 is SGHRS, CDR2 YFSETQ. The CDR3 contains 13 residues. V was shortened by 0 bases and J by 3 bases, with 3 bases between the two germline ends.

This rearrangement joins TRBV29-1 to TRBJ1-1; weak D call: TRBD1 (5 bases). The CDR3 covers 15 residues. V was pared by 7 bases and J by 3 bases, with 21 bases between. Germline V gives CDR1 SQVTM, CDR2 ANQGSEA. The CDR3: CSARGLPRGYTEAFF. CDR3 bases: TGCAGCGCGCGGGGACTACCTCGGGGGTACACTGAAGCTTTCTTT.

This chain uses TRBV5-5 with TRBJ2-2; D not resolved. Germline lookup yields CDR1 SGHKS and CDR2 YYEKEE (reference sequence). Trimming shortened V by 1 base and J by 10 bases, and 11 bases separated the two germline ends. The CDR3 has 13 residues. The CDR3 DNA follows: TGTGCCAGCAGCTTGCCAATTGCGGAGGAGCTGTTTTTT. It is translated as CASSLPIAEELFF.

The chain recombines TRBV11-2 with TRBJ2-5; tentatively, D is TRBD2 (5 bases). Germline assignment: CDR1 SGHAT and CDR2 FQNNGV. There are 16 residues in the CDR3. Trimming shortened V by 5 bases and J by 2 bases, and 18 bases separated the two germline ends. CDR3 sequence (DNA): TGTGCCAGCAGCCCCGGGATAGCCAGCCCGCAAGAGACCCAGTACTTC. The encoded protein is CASSPGIASPQETQYF.

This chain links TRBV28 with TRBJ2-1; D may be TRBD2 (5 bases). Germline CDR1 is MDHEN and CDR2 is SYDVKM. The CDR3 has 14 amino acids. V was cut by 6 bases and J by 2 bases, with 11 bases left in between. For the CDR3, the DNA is TGTGCCAGCAGGGGAGAACTAGCCTACAATGAGCAGTTCTTC. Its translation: CASRGELAYNEQFF.

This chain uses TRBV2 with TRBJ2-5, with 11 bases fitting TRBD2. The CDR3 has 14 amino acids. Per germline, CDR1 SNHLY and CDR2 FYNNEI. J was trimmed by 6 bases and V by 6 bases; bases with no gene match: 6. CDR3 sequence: CASSPTSGMKTQYF. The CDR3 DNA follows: TGTGCCAGCAGCCCGACTAGCGGGATGAAGACCCAGTACTTC. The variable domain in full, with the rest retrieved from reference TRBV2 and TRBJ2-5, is EPEVTQTPSHQVTQMGQEVILRCVPISNHLYFYWYRQILGQKVEFLVSFYNNEISEKSEIFDDQFSVERPDGSNFTLKIRSTKLEDSAMYFCASSPTSGMKTQYFGPGTRLLVL.

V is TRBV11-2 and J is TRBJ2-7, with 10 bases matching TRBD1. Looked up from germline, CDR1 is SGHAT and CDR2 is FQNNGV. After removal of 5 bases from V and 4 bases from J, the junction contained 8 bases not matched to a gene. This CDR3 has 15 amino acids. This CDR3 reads CASSTIRDRGYEQYF. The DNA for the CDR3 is TGTGCCAGCAGCACAATCCGGGACAGGGGTTACGAGCAGTACTTC.

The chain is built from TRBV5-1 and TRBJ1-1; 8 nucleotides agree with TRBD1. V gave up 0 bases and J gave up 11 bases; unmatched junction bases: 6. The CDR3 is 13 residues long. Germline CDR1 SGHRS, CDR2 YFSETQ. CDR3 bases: TGCGCCAGCAGCTTGGGAGGACAGGGTGAGGCTTTCTTT. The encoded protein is CASSLGGQGEAFF.

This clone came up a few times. In DNA form, the CDR3 reads TGTGCCAGCTCACCACCCGCCTCTAGTAGTCGAGTCTCAGATACGCAGTATTTT. This translates into CASSPPASSSRVSDTQYF. The chain uses TRBV18 and TRBJ2-3; D is ambiguous. V was pared by 0 bases and J by 4 bases, with 20 bases between. The CDR3 sequence is 18 residues long. Germline V gives CDR1 KGHSH, CDR2 LQKENI.

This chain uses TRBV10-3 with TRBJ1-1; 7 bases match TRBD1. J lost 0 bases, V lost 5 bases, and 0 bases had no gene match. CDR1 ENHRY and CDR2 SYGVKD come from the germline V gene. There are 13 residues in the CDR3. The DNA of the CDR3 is TGTGCCATCAGTACAGGGGTGAACACTGAAGCTTTCTTT. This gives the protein CAISTGVNTEAFF.